This T cell receptor beta chain is drawn from a study of T cells in localized non-small cell lung cancer. This clone came up once. Its antigen is still unknown. Whole-study results and caveats: Among the top 100 tumor clones, a median around 60 appeared in adjacent lung. Without multi-region sequencing, intratumor heterogeneity could not be excluded.

After removal of 1 base from V and 0 bases from J, the junction contained 0 bases not matched to a gene. This CDR3 is 15 amino acids long. CDR1 SGHTA and CDR2 FQGNSA come from the germline V gene. Sequencing used immunoSEQ multiplex PCR; TCRdb keeps in-frame clones, though not all of them. The sample records just over 70,000 clones, 86% being singletons. The V gene is TRBV7-2, the J gene TRBJ2-3; 8 positions agree with TRBD1. The sequenced sample was peripheral blood, obtained before any cancer treatment. The clonotype originates from a male donor at least 60 years old with stage III squamous cell lung carcinoma. The CDR3 DNA reads TGTGCCAGCAGCTTAGGGGACAGGAGCACAGATACGCAGTATTTT. Translation gives CASSLGDRSTDTQYF.